Presented here are 17 T cell receptor beta chains from one specimen sequenced in a study of shared clonotypes between healthy human individuals. The table came from immunoSEQ multiplex PCR; TCRdb's copy has only in-frame clones and leaves some out. Of roughly 2 million clones detected, more than 90% appear once; the ten largest clones hold approximately 0.13%. The specimen sequenced was naive CD4+ T cells sorted from blood. The subset: CD45RA+ positively selected. Receptor source: a man between 18 and 29 years old in good health.

This clone was seen only once. The CDR3 is CASSEANWVPNGYTF. DNA for the CDR3: TGTGCCAGCAGTGAAGCGAATTGGGTCCCTAATGGCTACACCTTC. The J gene is TRBJ1-2, the V gene TRBV2; D is unclear. Germline values: CDR1 SNHLY, CDR2 FYNNEI. This CDR3 spans 15 amino acids. V lost 0 bases and J 6 bases, leaving 14 bases between the germline ends.

As to this clone: The same CDR3 is also encoded by other DNA sequences in this sample. J is TRBJ1-2 and V is TRBV6-6, with no clear D. Per germline, CDR1 MNHNY and CDR2 SVGAGI (reference sequence). V lost 2 bases and J lost 8, with 3 bases in between. The CDR3 consists of 10 residues. Written as DNA, the CDR3 is TGTGCCAGCAGTTACAACGGCTACACCTTC. Its translation: CASSYNGYTF.

V usage is TRBV19 and J usage is TRBJ1-5; D may be TRBD1 (5 bases). The CDR3 is 16 amino acids. Trimming removed 5 bases from V and 3 bases from J, with 17 bases in between. Per germline, CDR1 LNHDA and CDR2 SQIVND (reference sequence). DNA for the CDR3: TGTGCCAGTAGTTCCCTCTGGACGGGGGACAATCAGCCCCAGCATTTT. The encoded protein is CASSSLWTGDNQPQHF. Full variable domain (remainder filled in from reference TRBV19 and TRBJ1-5): DGGITQSPKYLFRKEGQNVTLSCEQNLNHDAMYWYRQDPGQGLRLIYYSQIVNDFQKGDIAEGYSVSREKKESFPLTVTSAQKNPTAFYLCASSSLWTGDNQPQHFGDGTRLSIL.

The chain joins TRBV6-5 to TRBJ2-3, with 8 bases lining up with TRBD1. This CDR3 is 15 amino acids long. Germline V gene data show CDR1 as MNHEY and CDR2 as SVGAGI. Unmatched junction bases numbered 4, after V lost 4 bases and J lost 1 base. The CDR3 DNA reads TGTGCCAGCAGTTCAGGGGGCATTCGCACAGATACGCAGTATTTT. The encoded protein is CASSSGGIRTDTQYF.

The chain links TRBV6-6 to TRBJ2-7; D possibly corresponds to TRBD1 (6 bases). CDR1 MNHNY and CDR2 SVGAGI come from the germline V gene (reference sequence). V lost 5 bases, J lost 3 bases, and 17 bases lay in between. CDR3 length: 15 residues. The CDR3 DNA follows: TGTGCCAGCAGTACCCAGGGGCCGGACATCTACGAGCAGTACTTC. Its protein is CASSTQGPDIYEQYF.

V and J are TRBV5-1 and TRBJ1-2; unclear D gene. Germline V gene sequence: CDR1 SGHRS, CDR2 YFSETQ. This CDR3 contains 12 residues. Trimming took off 5 bases at V and 1 base at J, with 6 bases between the two ends. As DNA, the CDR3 is TGCGCCAGCAGTGATAATAACTATGGCTACACCTTC. This codes for CASSDNNYGYTF.

J is TRBJ2-7 and V is TRBV7-9, with 7 bases fitting TRBD2. Germline V lookup: CDR1 SEHNR, CDR2 FQNEAQ (reference sequence). CDR3 length: 16 residues. With V trimmed by 7 bases and J by 0 bases, 12 bases remained unmatched. CDR3 residues: CASTPPGGGSSYEQYF. The CDR3 DNA is TGTGCCAGCACCCCACCTGGGGGGGGAAGCTCCTACGAGCAGTACTTC.

The V call is TRBV27, the J call TRBJ1-1, with 9 bases matching TRBD1. From germline, CDR1 is MNHEY and CDR2 SMNVEV (reference sequence). The CDR3 has 14 residues. Trimming cost V 5 bases and J 4 bases; bases outside gene matches: 5. The CDR3 region has the DNA TGTGCCAGCAGTCGGACAGGGGTGAGCACTGAAGCTTTCTTT. Translating gives CASSRTGVSTEAFF.

This rearrangement joins TRBV10-3 to TRBJ2-2; D is possibly TRBD1 (6 bases). Germline-derived CDR1 and CDR2 are ENHRY and SYGVKD. The CDR3 has 16 residues. The V end lost 2 bases, the J end lost 0 bases, and 10 bases lay between the germline ends. The chain's CDR3 is CAISERKGANTGELFF. CDR3 bases: TGTGCCATCAGTGAGAGGAAGGGGGCGAACACCGGGGAGCTGTTTTTT.

The V call is TRBV9, the J call TRBJ2-1; TRBD2 matches at 9 bases. J was trimmed by 4 bases and V by 4 bases; bases with no gene match: 6. Germline V gene lookup returns CDR1 SGDLS and CDR2 YYNGEE. The CDR3 consists of 15 residues. DNA of the CDR3: TGTGCCAGCAGCCCTTTTCTAGCGGGGTACAATGAGCAGTTCTTC. The encoded protein is CASSPFLAGYNEQFF.

The chain is built from TRBV2 and TRBJ2-6; 8 bases are a match to TRBD2. Per germline, CDR1 SNHLY and CDR2 FYNNEI. The CDR3 runs to 16 residues. V dropped 8 bases and J dropped 4; count of bases not matched to a gene: 10. The CDR3 loop reads CASVPPGGAGANVLTF. The CDR3 DNA sequence: TGTGCCAGCGTACCACCGGGGGGGGCCGGGGCCAACGTCCTGACTTTC. The full variable domain, completed using reference TRBV2 and TRBJ2-6, is EPEVTQTPSHQVTQMGQEVILRCVPISNHLYFYWYRQILGQKVEFLVSFYNNEISEKSEIFDDQFSVERPDGSNFTLKIRSTKLEDSAMYFCASVPPGGAGANVLTFGAGSRLTVL.

The chain has TRBV9 and TRBJ1-4; unclear D gene. The V gene lost 4 bases and the J gene lost 4 bases, with 14 bases spanning the gap. Germline lookup yields CDR1 SGDLS and CDR2 YYNGEE. CDR3 length equals 15 residues. CDR3 DNA: TGTGCCAGCAGCTCGGGCCGCAAGCTTAATGAAAAACTGTTTTTT. The encoded protein is CASSSGRKLNEKLFF.

This clone is a singleton in its sample. The chain joins TRBV7-8 to TRBJ2-7, with TRBD2 matching 12 bases. The length of the CDR3 is 13 residues. The germline gives CDR1 SGHVS, CDR2 FQNEAQ. The ends lost 3 bases at V and 9 bases at J; junction bases unmatched: 3. The CDR3 DNA sequence: TGTGCCAGCAGCTTTCTAGCGGGGGGGGCGCAGTACTTC. Residues: CASSFLAGGAQYF.

This clone was seen only once. The germline gene is not matched at one end of the junction; a read error may be the cause. V is TRBV6-1 and J is TRBJ1-2; 7 bases align to TRBD1. Germline CDR1 is MNHNS and CDR2 is SASEGT. This CDR3 is built from 14 residues. Here the CDR3 DNA reads TGTGCCAGCAGCGAAGGGGGCAGGCTCTATGGCTACACCTTC. Residues: CASSEGGRLYGYTF.

CDR3 DNA: TGTGCCAGCAGCGAAGGACAGGGGGTAATTGGCTACACCTTC. Translation gives CASSEGQGVIGYTF. The V and J genes are TRBV5-4 and TRBJ1-2, with 10 bases aligning to TRBD1. This CDR3 has 14 residues. The V gene end was trimmed by 4 bases and the J gene end by 7 bases; junction bases not matched to a gene: 7. Per germline, CDR1 SGHNT and CDR2 YYREEE (reference sequence).

This sequence joins TRBV6-1 and TRBJ1-1; D is unresolved. Trimming removed 2 bases at V and 4 bases at J, with 5 bases between. The germline V gene has CDR1 MNHNS and CDR2 SASEGT. This CDR3 spans 12 amino acids. CDR3 nucleotides: TGTGCCAGCAGTGAATGGGTCACTGAAGCTTTCTTT. It translates to CASSEWVTEAFF.

This chain connects TRBV9 to TRBJ2-1; D is ambiguous. CDR3 length: 13 amino acids. CDR1 is SGDLS, CDR2 YYNGEE, per germline. Deletions cut 8 bases from V and 4 bases from J, with 13 bases between. Here the CDR3 reads CASSDQIYNEQFF. DNA for the CDR3: TGTGCCAGTTCTGACCAGATTTACAATGAGCAGTTCTTC.